This TCR beta chain appears in the sequencing data of a study of T cells in Graves' hyperthyroidism and ophthalmopathy. Across the whole study: Peripheral blood samples were taken at initial diagnosis, prior to any treatment.

General study points: By a 13 V-J model, ophthalmopathy was set apart from stable hyperthyroidism.

Details on this clonotype: What it recognizes is unknown.

The CDR3 has 14 amino acids. V shed 1 base and J shed 2 bases, with 5 bases lying between them. Germline lookup yields CDR1 SGHDN and CDR2 FVKESK. Uncontrolled infection, other autoimmune disease, pregnancy or lactation disqualified patients from enrolment. Clinical symptoms, serum thyroxine, TRAb, thyroid ultrasound and orbital computed tomography informed diagnoses. Amplified TCR beta CDR3 regions derived from RNA transcripts. Carried out on the TCR CDR3, a first-round RT-PCR used the HTBI primer set. TCRdb recomputed calls from the multiplex PCR reads with MiXCR, one row per CDR3 protein. The table has over 550,000 distinct CDR3 sequences, 15% to 20% seen once.

The sequence came from a woman aged 18-29 years with Graves' hyperthyroidism. The source material was blood. This sequence joins TRBV14 and TRBJ2-2; no firm D call. The CDR3 DNA sequence: TGTGCCAGCAGCCAAGTGCCCAACACCGGGGAGCTGTTTTTT. This codes for CASSQVPNTGELFF. Using reference TRBV14 and TRBJ2-2 for the parts outside the CDR3, the full variable domain is EAGVTQFPSHSVIEKGQTVTLRCDPISGHDNLYWYRRVMGKEIKFLLHFVKESKQDESGMPNNRFLAERTGGTYSTLKVQPAELEDSGVYFCASSQVPNTGELFFGEGSRLTVL.